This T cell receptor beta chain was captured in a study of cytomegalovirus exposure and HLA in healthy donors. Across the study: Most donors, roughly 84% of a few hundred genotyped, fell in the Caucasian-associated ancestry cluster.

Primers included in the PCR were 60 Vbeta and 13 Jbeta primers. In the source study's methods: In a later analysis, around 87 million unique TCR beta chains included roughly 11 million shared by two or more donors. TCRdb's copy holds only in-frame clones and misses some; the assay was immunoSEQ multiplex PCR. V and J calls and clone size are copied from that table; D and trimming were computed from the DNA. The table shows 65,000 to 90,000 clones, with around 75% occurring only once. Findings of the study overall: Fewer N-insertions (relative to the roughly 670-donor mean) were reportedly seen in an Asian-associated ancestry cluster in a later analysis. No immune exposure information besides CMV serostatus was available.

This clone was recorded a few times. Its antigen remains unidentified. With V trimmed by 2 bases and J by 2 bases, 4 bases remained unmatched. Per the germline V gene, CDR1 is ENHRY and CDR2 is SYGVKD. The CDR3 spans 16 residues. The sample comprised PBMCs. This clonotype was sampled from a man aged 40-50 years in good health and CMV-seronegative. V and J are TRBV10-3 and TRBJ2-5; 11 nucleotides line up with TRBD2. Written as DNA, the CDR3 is TGTGCCATCAGTGAGGTAATAGCGGGGGGGCAAGAGACCCAGTACTTC. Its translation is CAISEVIAGGQETQYF.